A selection of T cell receptor beta chains follows, all from one sample in a study of CD8 T cell repertoires and HIV-1 epitope variants. Measured with immunoSEQ multiplex PCR; TCRdb has only the in-frame clones, and not every one. The table records 4,500 to 5,000 clones, about three fifths of them present only once. The antigens for these receptors are not known. Input material: cultured CD8+ T cells derived from PBMCs. Receptors were obtained from a male donor with HIV. Each CDR3 is given with its conserved first and last residue. The D gene is left open where the match is weak. Size tells how often a clone was seen (once, few, many) or the class of an expanded clone, and some rows leave it out.

clone size	V gene	D gene	J gene	CDR3 DNA	CDR3 protein
-	TRBV19	-	TRBJ2-1	TGTGCCAGTAGTATTTGGCAAAATGAGCAGTTCTTC	CASSIWQNEQFF
-	TRBV6-4	TRBD2	TRBJ2-1	TGTGCCAGCAGTGACAAGGCGGGAGTGCCCTACAATGAGCAGTTCTTC	CASSDKAGVPYNEQFF
-	TRBV7-8	-	TRBJ2-1	TGTGCCAGCAGCTTCAGGGTAGATGAGCAGTTCTTC	CASSFRVDEQFF
-	TRBV19	-	TRBJ1-1	TGTGCCAGTAACCTAGGGGGGACTGAAGCTTTCTTT	CASNLGGTEAFF
-	TRBV7-9	-	TRBJ1-4	TGTGCCAGCAGCAACCCCCCCCAAGAAAAACTGTTTTTT	CASSNPPQEKLFF
-	TRBV5-6	TRBD1	TRBJ2-7	TGTGCCAGCAGCTTGGGGCAGGGGGCCGCCTACGAGCAGTACTTC	CASSLGQGAAYEQYF
few	TRBV4-1	TRBD2	TRBJ2-1	TGCGCCAGCAGCCAGGCCCCTAGCGGGGGGGCACAGAATGAGCAGTTCTTC	CASSQAPSGGAQNEQFF
-	TRBV11-1	TRBD2	TRBJ2-3	TGTGCCAGCAGCCCCGGGACTAGCGGCACAGATACGCAGTATTTT	CASSPGTSGTDTQYF
-	TRBV5-1	TRBD1	TRBJ2-3	TGCGCCAGCAGCTTGGAGGACAGGGGGACAGATACGCAGTATTTT	CASSLEDRGTDTQYF
once	TRBV14	TRBD1	TRBJ2-1	TGTGCCAGCAGTCCTGGGACAGGTTTTTTGAAGTTCTTC	CASSPGTGFLKFF
few	TRBV7-4	TRBD1	TRBJ2-7	TGTGCCAGCGCAACAGGGGACGAGCAGTACTTC	CASATGDEQYF
few	TRBV5-4	-	TRBJ2-7	TGTGCCAGCAGCTTGTCCCACGAGCAGTACTTC	CASSLSHEQYF
-	TRBV19	-	TRBJ2-1	TGTGCCAGTAGTATAGGATGGGGGGTCGCCTACAATGAGCAGTTCTTC	CASSIGWGVAYNEQFF
-	TRBV28	-	TRBJ1-5	TGTGCCAGCACCCAAGGAGGAGGGGAAGGGGCCCATCAGCCCCAGCATTTT	CASTQGGGEGAHQPQHF
once	TRBV28	TRBD1	TRBJ1-4	TGTGCCAGCAGTTTACCGGGACAGGGCAATGAAAAACTGTTTTTT	CASSLPGQGNEKLFF
-	TRBV5-8	-	TRBJ1-6	TGTGCCAGCAGCTTGCACGACAGCCTCGATCAGGATTCACCCCTCCACTTT	CASSLHDSLDQDSPLHF
few	TRBV27	TRBD1	TRBJ2-7	TGTGCCAGCAGTGGATCGACAGGGATCGAGCAGTACTTC	CASSGSTGIEQYF